This T cell receptor beta chain was captured by sequencing in a study of T-cell reconstitution after alpha-beta-depleted transplantation in children. Germline V lookup: CDR1 LGHDT, CDR2 YNNKEL (reference sequence). This CDR3 is 13 amino acids long. V was clipped by 0 bases and J by 8 bases, with 10 bases between them. This clonotype was picked up many times. A library of TCRbeta sequences, prepared with unique molecular identifiers, was generated. A single record per CDR3 protein comes from TCRdb applying MiXCR to the PCR reads. The sample consists of approximately 500,000 distinct CDR3 sequences, more than 9% of them appearing once.

The origin of this receptor is a child younger than 10 with inherited bone marrow failure, due to receive a stem cell transplant. The rearrangement links TRBV3-1 to TRBJ1-2; D ambiguous. The sample in question was PBMCs, obtained before TCRalphabeta/CD19-depleted stem cell transplant. The CDR3, as DNA: TGTGCCAGCAGCCAAGAAGGGCCTCCGGGCTACACCTTC. Protein: CASSQEGPPGYTF.